This T cell receptor (beta chain) was sequenced in a study of blood T cell repertoires in COVID-19. Study-level information: Samples came from the United States, Italy and Spain, spanning acute and convalescent COVID-19. From T cells, B-cell-depleted T cells, or PBMCs came the material, which was cDNA or gDNA.

In the original analysis: Researchers report that nucleated cell counts were estimated from reference gene primer amplification. Data came from immunoSEQ multiplex PCR; TCRdb stores just in-frame clones and leaves some out. V and J calls and clone size are given by that table; D and trimming were obtained from the DNA. The sample includes 200,000 to 250,000 clones, about 90% seen only once; the top ten take over 9.5%. CDR1 is SQVTM and CDR2 is ANQGSEA in the germline V gene. Unmatched junction bases numbered 5, after V lost 3 bases and J lost 5 bases. The CDR3 is made up of 13 amino acids. The receptor was isolated from a woman aged 18 to 35 who had recovered from COVID-19. The gene calls are TRBV29-1 and TRBJ1-1; 8 bases map to TRBD1. Sample: peripheral blood. The CDR3 DNA reads TGCAGCGTTGACAGGGGGCGCGGAACTGAAGCTTTCTTT. Translating it yields CSVDRGRGTEAFF. Full variable domain (missing parts from reference TRBV29-1 and TRBJ1-1): SAVISQKPSRDICQRGTSLTIQCQVDSQVTMMFWYRQQPGQSLTLIATANQGSEATYESGFVIDKFPISRPNLTFSTLTVSNMSPEDSSIYLCSVDRGRGTEAFFGQGTRLTVV.